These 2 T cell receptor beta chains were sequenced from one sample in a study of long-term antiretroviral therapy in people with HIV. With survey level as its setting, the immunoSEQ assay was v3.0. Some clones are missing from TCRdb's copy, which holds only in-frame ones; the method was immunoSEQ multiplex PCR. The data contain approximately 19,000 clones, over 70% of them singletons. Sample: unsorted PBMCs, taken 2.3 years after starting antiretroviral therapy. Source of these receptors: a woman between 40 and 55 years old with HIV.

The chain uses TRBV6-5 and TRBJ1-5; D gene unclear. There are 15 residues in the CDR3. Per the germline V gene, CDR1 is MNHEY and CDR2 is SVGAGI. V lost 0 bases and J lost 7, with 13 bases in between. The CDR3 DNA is TGTGCCAGCAGTTACTCGATTTCGTCCGGACAGCCCCAGCATTTT. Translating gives CASSYSISSGQPQHF.

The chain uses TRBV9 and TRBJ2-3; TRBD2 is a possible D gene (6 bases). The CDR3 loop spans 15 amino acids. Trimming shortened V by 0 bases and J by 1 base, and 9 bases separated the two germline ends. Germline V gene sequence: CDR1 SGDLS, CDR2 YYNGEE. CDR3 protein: CASSVELAGTDTQYF. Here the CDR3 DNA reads TGTGCCAGCAGCGTAGAACTAGCTGGCACAGATACGCAGTATTTT.